The 7 T cell receptor beta chains listed next were all sequenced from one sample in a study of cytomegalovirus exposure and HLA in healthy donors. The PCR had 60 Vbeta and 13 Jbeta primers. Profiling relied on immunoSEQ multiplex PCR, and the TCRdb table lists in-frame clones only, not all of them. The table records a few hundred thousand clones, around 90% of them present only once. The sequenced sample consisted of PBMCs. These receptors all stem from a woman in her late teens or twenties in good health and CMV-seronegative.

This rearrangement joins TRBV13 to TRBJ1-1, with D hard to call. Germline CDR1 reads PRHDT; CDR2 reads FYEKMQ (reference sequence). V gave up 1 base and J gave up 1 base, with 4 bases separating them. The CDR3 is 13 residues long. The CDR3 DNA reads TGTGCCAGCAGCTTAGCAGGGAACACTGAAGCTTTCTTT. Residues: CASSLAGNTEAFF.

The genes are TRBV9 and TRBJ1-2; TRBD1 matches at 7 bases. The J segment lost 8 bases and the V segment lost 4 bases, leaving 11 bases of the junction unmatched. The germline V gene encodes CDR1 SGDLS and CDR2 YYNGEE. The CDR3 sequence is 14 residues long. CDR3 coding DNA: TGTGCCAGCAGCCCCCTGGACAGGTGGGGAGGCTACACCTTC. It translates to CASSPLDRWGGYTF.

The chain is built from TRBV5-4 and TRBJ2-3; TRBD1 matches at 9 bases. The CDR3 loop spans 14 amino acids. The ends lost 5 bases at V and 7 bases at J; junction bases unmatched: 8. Germline lookup yields CDR1 SGHNT and CDR2 YYREEE (reference sequence). The CDR3 region has the DNA TGTGCCAGCAGGCCACAGGGGGCGGGAAATACGCAGTATTTT. Translating it yields CASRPQGAGNTQYF. Using reference TRBV5-4 and TRBJ2-3 for the parts outside the CDR3, the full variable domain is ETGVTQSPTHLIKTRGQQVTLRCSSQSGHNTVSWYQQALGQGPQFIFQYYREEENGRGNFPPRFSGLQFPNYSSELNVNALELDDSALYLCASRPQGAGNTQYFGPGTRLTVL.

The rearrangement links TRBV15 to TRBJ1-1; D is possibly TRBD1 (5 bases). Per germline, CDR1 LNHNV and CDR2 YYDKDF (reference sequence). The CDR3 spans 14 residues. Trimming took 1 base from V and 1 from J, leaving 7 bases between them. CDR3 protein: CATSRGQSNTEAFF. CDR3 DNA sequence: TGTGCCACCAGCAGAGGACAGTCGAACACTGAAGCTTTCTTT.

The gene calls are TRBV4-2 and TRBJ1-4; 11 nucleotides agree with TRBD1. The V gene end was trimmed by 3 bases and the J gene end by 8 bases; junction bases not matched to a gene: 14. Germline CDR1 LGHNA, CDR2 YNFKEQ. CDR3 length equals 18 residues. The CDR3 bases are TGTGCCAGCAGCCACGGACAGGGGGCGGCTGAAGGTGGGGAAAAACTGTTTTTT. Translated: CASSHGQGAAEGGEKLFF.

The CDR3 sequence is CASSVPGEAFF. The CDR3 DNA is TGTGCCAGCAGCGTGCCGGGTGAAGCTTTCTTT. The rearrangement links TRBV11-2 to TRBJ1-1; unclear D gene. This CDR3 region has 11 residues. Germline V gene lookup returns CDR1 SGHAT and CDR2 FQNNGV. With 5 bases removed from V and 7 bases from J, the gap between germline ends came to 8 bases.

This sequence joins TRBV20-1 and TRBJ2-5, with D maybe TRBD1 (5 bases). Germline V gene lookup returns CDR1 DFQATT and CDR2 SNEGSKA (reference sequence). Trimming shortened V by 5 bases and J by 13 bases, and 8 bases separated the two germline ends. CDR3 size: 8 residues. DNA for the CDR3: TGCAGTGCTGGGGCCCTGTACTTC. Residues: CSAGALYF.